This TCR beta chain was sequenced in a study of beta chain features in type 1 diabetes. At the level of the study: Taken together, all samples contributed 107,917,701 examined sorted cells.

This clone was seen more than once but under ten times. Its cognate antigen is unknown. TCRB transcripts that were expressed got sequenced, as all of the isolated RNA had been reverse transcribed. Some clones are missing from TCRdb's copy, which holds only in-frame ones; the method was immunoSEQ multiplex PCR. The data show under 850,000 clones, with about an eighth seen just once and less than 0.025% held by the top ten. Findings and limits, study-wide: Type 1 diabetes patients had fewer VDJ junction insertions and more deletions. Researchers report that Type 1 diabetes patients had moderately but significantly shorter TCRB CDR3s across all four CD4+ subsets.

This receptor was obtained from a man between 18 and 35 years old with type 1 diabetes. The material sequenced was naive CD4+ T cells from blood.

The CDR3 sequence is CASSYPTAGEQFF. CDR3 DNA: TGTGCCAGCAGTTACCCTACAGCGGGGGAGCAGTTCTTC. The chain links TRBV6-6 to TRBJ2-1; 7 bases are shared with TRBD2. CDR3 length: 13 residues. Germline V gene data show CDR1 as MNHNY and CDR2 as SVGAGI (reference sequence). Trimming removed 2 bases from V and 10 bases from J; junction bases left unmatched: 5.